This T cell receptor (beta chain) was sequenced in a study of cytomegalovirus exposure and HLA in healthy donors. There are a few counts of this clone. V shed 5 bases and J shed 2 bases, with 13 bases lying between them. The germline V gene has CDR1 SGHVS and CDR2 FNYEAQ. There are 14 residues in the CDR3. 60 Vbeta and 13 Jbeta primers were used in PCR. TCRdb keeps only in-frame clones here, not all; method: immunoSEQ multiplex PCR. The sample yields fewer than 70,000 clones, roughly 71% seen once. J is TRBJ2-7 and V is TRBV7-6; D might be TRBD2 (6 bases). The sequencing sample was made of PBMCs. This receptor was taken from an older woman in good health and CMV-seropositive. CDR3 coding DNA: TGTGCCAGCAGCCCGCGGGACCTAGCCTACGAGCAGTACTTC. This codes for CASSPRDLAYEQYF.